This TCR beta chain was identified during a study of molecular identifiers for immune sequencing clone quantification. Naive CD8 T cells underwent sorting with the CD8+CD4-CCR7+CD45RA+ definition. Methods described previously were used for bulk TCR libraries, and listed TCR primers were applied. TCRdb re-analysed the PCR reads in MiXCR, keeping a single row per CDR3 protein. Altogether around 480,000 distinct CDR3 sequences are present, roughly a fifth being singletons, with the ten largest covering 0.65% to 0.95%. This clonotype showed up just a few times. Its antigen is as yet unknown. Trimming cost V 1 base and J 5 bases; bases outside gene matches: 4. Germline V lookup: CDR1 LGHNA, CDR2 YSLEER. The CDR3 covers 14 residues. Study outcomes and limitations: Detecting spiked Jurkat TCR RNA from one cell among around 930,000 naive cells was reportedly possible. Effector cells kept over 98% of their molecules in clones above 20 RNA copies, while naive cells kept under 1% there.

Sequenced sample: naive CD8+ T cells from blood, with Jurkat cell RNA spiked in. Subset described: FACS-sorted CD8+CD4-CCR7+CD45RA+ naive T cells. This sequence was found in a human donor in good health. Some libraries in this study had Jurkat cell RNA spiked in. The gene calls are TRBV4-3 and TRBJ1-1, with 7 bases identical to TRBD1. Here the CDR3 DNA reads TGCGCCAGCAGCCAAGTGGGCAGGGGGACTGAAGCTTTCTTT. Translating gives CASSQVGRGTEAFF.